A selection of T cell receptor beta chains follows, all from one sample in a study of cytomegalovirus exposure and HLA in healthy donors. This table comes from immunoSEQ multiplex PCR, and its TCRdb copy is limited to in-frame clones, with some not included. The sample lists over 110,000 clones; approximately 80% were seen once. What was sequenced was PBMCs. The receptors derive from a woman between 40 and 50 years old in good health and CMV-seropositive. CDR3s include the opening cysteine and the closing phenylalanine or tryptophan. Fields, in order: D gene, clone size, CDR3 length, J gene, V gene, CDR3 DNA, CDR3 protein. A D gene is named only where the DNA matches it firmly. Size values are once, few and many counts, or a class for expanded clones, and some rows have none.

TRBD2,few,14,TRBJ2-7,TRBV9,TGTGCCAGCAGCGTCGGGACTAACCACTACGAGCAGTACTTC,CASSVGTNHYEQYF
TRBD2,-,15,TRBJ2-3,TRBV28,TGTGCCAGCAGTTTACCTAGCGGGAGGGCGGATACGCAGTATTTT,CASSLPSGRADTQYF
-,-,15,TRBJ2-7,TRBV11-2,TGTGCCAGCAACTTTGCGGATTCAGTCAACTACGAGCAGTACTTC,CASNFADSVNYEQYF
TRBD2,-,15,TRBJ2-3,TRBV18,TGTGCCAGCTCACCATCAGGACTAGGAGGAGATACGCAGTATTTT,CASSPSGLGGDTQYF
-,-,13,TRBJ2-5,TRBV2,TGTGCCAGCAGTCCACATCCCCGAGAGACCCAGTACTTC,CASSPHPRETQYF
-,once,13,TRBJ2-2,TRBV5-1,TGCGCCAGCAGTGCACAGGAGACCGGGGAGCTGTTTTTT,CASSAQETGELFF
TRBD1,-,17,TRBJ1-2,TRBV7-9,TGTGCCAGCAGCTTCTCCGGGACAGGGGACCCTAACTATGGCTACACCTTC,CASSFSGTGDPNYGYTF
TRBD2,-,15,TRBJ2-5,TRBV6-1,TGTGCCAGCAGTTCCCTCCGGGAGGTGGTAGAGACCCAGTACTTC,CASSSLREVVETQYF
-,-,11,TRBJ2-3,TRBV2,TGTGCCATCTCCCCTAAAGATACGCAGTATTTT,CAISPKDTQYF
-,once,14,TRBJ1-1,TRBV27,TGTGCCAGCAGTTTTCTTCGGGGAGGCACTGAAGCTTTCTTT,CASSFLRGGTEAFF
-,-,14,TRBJ2-7,TRBV5-1,TGCGCCAGCAGGCCCACTGGCGGAACCTACGAGCAGTACTTC,CASRPTGGTYEQYF
-,-,14,TRBJ1-6,TRBV11-2,TGTGCCAGCAGCTCAACGGACAGTTATTCACCCCTCCACTTT,CASSSTDSYSPLHF
-,-,14,TRBJ2-2,TRBV5-1,TGCGCCAGCAGCTTGACAGTCAACACCGGGGAGCTGTTTTTT,CASSLTVNTGELFF
TRBD2,-,16,TRBJ2-1,TRBV29-1,TGCAGCGTTGGGGGAGCGGGAGCAAGTTTTTACAATGAGCAGTTCTTC,CSVGGAGASFYNEQFF
-,few,14,TRBJ2-7,TRBV29-1,TGCAGCGTTGGAACAGGGATGAATCTGGACGAGCAGTACTTC,CSVGTGMNLDEQYF
TRBD2,-,15,TRBJ2-5,TRBV5-4,TGTGCCAGCAGCTTGGACGGGACTAGTATGGAGACCCAGTACTTC,CASSLDGTSMETQYF
TRBD1,-,15,TRBJ2-3,TRBV7-9,TGTGCCAGCACCCCACAGGGGGTAGGCACAGATACGCAGTATTTT,CASTPQGVGTDTQYF
TRBD2,-,14,TRBJ2-7,TRBV27,TGTGCCAGCAGTTTACTAGCGGGAGTGGGGGAGCAGTACTTC,CASSLLAGVGEQYF
TRBD1,once,15,TRBJ2-6,TRBV15,TGTGCCACCAGCAGGACAGGGGCTGGGGCCAACGTCCTGACTTTC,CATSRTGAGANVLTF
TRBD2,-,13,TRBJ2-1,TRBV6-5,TGTGCCGCAGGGACTAGCGGGATTCCGAAGCAGTTCTTC,CAAGTSGIPKQFF
-,-,13,TRBJ2-7,TRBV12-5,TGTGCTAGTGGTTTGGAGCCATCAACCGAGCAGTACTTC,CASGLEPSTEQYF
-,once,14,TRBJ2-7,TRBV27,TGTGCCAGCAGTTTCACAGGGAGTCCCTACGAGCAGTACTTC,CASSFTGSPYEQYF
-,-,13,TRBJ1-6,TRBV5-4,TGTGCCAGCAGGAGCTCCTATAATTCACCCCTCCACTTT,CASRSSYNSPLHF
-,once,16,TRBJ1-5,TRBV27,TGTGCCAGCAGTCCATCGGCCGGAGTCACCAATCAGCCCCAGCATTTT,CASSPSAGVTNQPQHF
TRBD1,once,15,TRBJ1-2,TRBV6-1,TGTGCCAGCAGCACCCTCCGGGACAGGTGGCTGGGCTACACCTTC,CASSTLRDRWLGYTF
TRBD1,-,16,TRBJ2-7,TRBV7-9,TGTGCCAGCAGCTTAGTGGGGACAGGGAGCGTCTACGAGCAGTACTTC,CASSLVGTGSVYEQYF
TRBD1,-,16,TRBJ1-1,TRBV2,TGTGCCAGCAGTGAGGGGACAGGGGCACAGGTCGCTGAAGCTTTCTTT,CASSEGTGAQVAEAFF
TRBD1,-,15,TRBJ1-2,TRBV11-2,TGTGCCAGCAGCGCTCGGACAGGGGGCGCCTATGGCTACACCTTC,CASSARTGGAYGYTF
TRBD2,-,17,TRBJ2-1,TRBV5-4,TGTGCCAGCAGCTACCGCGGGACTAGCGGGGCAAACAATGAGCAGTTCTTC,CASSYRGTSGANNEQFF
TRBD2,-,17,TRBJ2-3,TRBV10-3,TGTGCCATCAGTGACCCCGCTAGCGGGAGGGCGACAGATACGCAGTATTTT,CAISDPASGRATDTQYF
TRBD2,-,18,TRBJ2-4,TRBV4-1,TGCGCCAGCAGCCGGTCCCTAGCGGCTACCGTAGCCAAAAACATTCAGTACTTC,CASSRSLAATVAKNIQYF
TRBD2,-,15,TRBJ2-1,TRBV19,TGTGCCAGTCGTAAGGGACTAGCGGCTTCCAATGAGCAGTTCTTC,CASRKGLAASNEQFF
-,-,20,TRBJ1-5,TRBV11-3,TGTGCCAGCAGCTTACTTCGAGAGCCCTATCCCTATTATAGCAATCAGCCCCAGCATTTT,CASSLLREPYPYYSNQPQHF
TRBD1,-,16,TRBJ2-3,TRBV9,TGTGCCAGCAGCGCGTTAGGACAGGTCGGTACAGATACGCAGTATTTT,CASSALGQVGTDTQYF
-,-,15,TRBJ2-1,TRBV7-6,TGTGCCAGCAGCTTAGGGCTAGCGACTTACAATGAGCAGTTCTTC,CASSLGLATYNEQFF
TRBD2,few,14,TRBJ2-7,TRBV6-6,TGTGCCAGCAGCCACCGGGGGGGGAGCTACGAGCAGTACTTC,CASSHRGGSYEQYF
TRBD2,-,17,TRBJ2-7,TRBV6-4,TGTGCCAGCAGTGACTCTCGATCGGGGACTAGCGGATACGAGCAGTACTTC,CASSDSRSGTSGYEQYF
-,-,14,TRBJ2-5,TRBV6-1,TGTGCCAGCAGTGAACAGGGGACCCAAGAGACCCAGTACTTC,CASSEQGTQETQYF
-,-,14,TRBJ2-7,TRBV27,TGTGCCAGCAGTTTATCGAGACTACCCTACGAGCAGTACTTC,CASSLSRLPYEQYF
-,-,14,TRBJ2-5,TRBV28,TGTGCCAGCAGTCCCCTAGCGAACGGAGAGACCCAGTACTTC,CASSPLANGETQYF
TRBD2,-,17,TRBJ2-1,TRBV5-4,TGTGCCAGCAGCTTGGGACTAGCGGGAGGGCCGGGGAATGAGCAGTTCTTC,CASSLGLAGGPGNEQFF
TRBD2,-,15,TRBJ2-3,TRBV5-1,TGCGCCAGCAGCGGCACTAGCGGGAGGGGAGATACGCAGTATTTT,CASSGTSGRGDTQYF
-,-,14,TRBJ2-7,TRBV4-1,TGCGCCAGCAGCCAAGAGAATACGGGAATTGGGCAGTACTTC,CASSQENTGIGQYF
-,-,13,TRBJ2-3,TRBV12-5,TGTGCTAGTGGTCATACTCTAAAGGATACGCAGTATTTT,CASGHTLKDTQYF